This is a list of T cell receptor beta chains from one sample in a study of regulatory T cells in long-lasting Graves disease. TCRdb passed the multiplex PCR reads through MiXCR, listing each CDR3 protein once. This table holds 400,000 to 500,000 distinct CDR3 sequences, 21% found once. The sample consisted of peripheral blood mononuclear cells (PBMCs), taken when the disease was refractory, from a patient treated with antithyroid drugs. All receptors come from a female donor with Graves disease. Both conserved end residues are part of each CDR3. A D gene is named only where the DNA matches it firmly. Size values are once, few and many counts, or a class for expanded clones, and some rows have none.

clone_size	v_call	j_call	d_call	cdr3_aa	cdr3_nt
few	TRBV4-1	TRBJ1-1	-	CASSPGRGDSEAFF	TGCGCCAGCAGCCCGGGGAGGGGAGACTCTGAAGCTTTCTTT
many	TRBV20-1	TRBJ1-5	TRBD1	CSAVRGISNQPQHF	TGCAGTGCTGTCAGGGGGATTAGCAATCAGCCCCAGCATTTT
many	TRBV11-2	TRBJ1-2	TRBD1	CASSLDGTGVHGYTF	TGTGCCAGCAGCTTAGATGGGACAGGGGTTCATGGCTACACCTTC
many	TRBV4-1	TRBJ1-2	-	CASSQEAQTYGYTF	TGTGCCAGCAGCCAAGAGGCGCAGACTTATGGCTACACCTTC
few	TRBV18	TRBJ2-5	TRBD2	CASSPGRGAGQETQYF	TGTGCCAGCTCACCAGGCCGGGGAGCGGGACAAGAGACCCAGTACTTC
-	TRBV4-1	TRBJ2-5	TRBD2	CASSQDMGGPSSF	TGCGCCAGCAGCCAAGATATGGGAGGGCCCTCCTCCTTC
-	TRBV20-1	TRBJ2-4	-	CSADGLNKNIQYF	TGCAGTGCAGACGGACTAAACAAAAACATTCAGTACTTC
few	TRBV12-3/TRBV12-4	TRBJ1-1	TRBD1	CASQRNRDRGLWNTEAFF	TGTGCCAGCCAAAGGAACCGGGACAGGGGGCTCTGGAACACTGAAGCTTTCTTT
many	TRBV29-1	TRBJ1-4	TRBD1	CSVATGGSNEKLFF	TGCAGCGTTGCTACAGGGGGCTCGAATGAAAAACTGTTTTTT
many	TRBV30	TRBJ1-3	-	CGSMSGNTIYF	TGCGGTTCCATGTCTGGAAACACCATATATTTT
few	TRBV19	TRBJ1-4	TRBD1	CASRMGQSRYAINEKLFF	TGTGCCAGTAGAATGGGACAGTCACGATATGCAATTAATGAAAAACTGTTTTTT
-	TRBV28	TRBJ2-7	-	CASSFPVYEQYF	TGTGCCAGCAGTTTCCCGGTCTACGAGCAGTACTTC
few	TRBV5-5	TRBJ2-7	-	CASSPWAGKTDEQYF	TGTGCCAGCAGCCCCTGGGCAGGGAAAACCGACGAGCAGTACTTC
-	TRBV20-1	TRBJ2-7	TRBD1	CSASGTELSSYEQYF	TGCAGTGCTAGCGGGACAGAATTATCCTCCTACGAGCAGTACTTC
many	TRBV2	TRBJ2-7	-	CASFSGTTYEQYF	TGTGCCAGCTTCTCCGGGACAACCTACGAGCAGTACTTC
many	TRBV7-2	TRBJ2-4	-	CASSFRDPGIQYF	TGTGCCAGCAGCTTCCGGGACCCTGGCATTCAGTACTTC
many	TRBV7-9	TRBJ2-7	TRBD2	CASSPPAWRGNEQYF	TGTGCCAGCAGCCCGCCTGCCTGGCGGGGGAACGAGCAGTACTTC
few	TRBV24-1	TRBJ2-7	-	CAPHLKHFPRAGYEQYF	TGTGCCCCCCATCTAAAGCATTTTCCCCGGGCCGGTTACGAGCAGTACTTC
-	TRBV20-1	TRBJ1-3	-	CSARDVRNPGNTIYF	TGCAGTGCTAGGGATGTGAGGAATCCTGGAAACACCATATATTTT
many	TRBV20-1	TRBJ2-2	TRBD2	CSARASGMNTGELFF	TGCAGTGCTAGGGCTAGCGGTATGAACACCGGGGAGCTGTTTTTT
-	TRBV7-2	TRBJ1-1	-	CASSRDGTLSTEAFF	TGTGCCAGCAGCCGAGACGGGACTTTGAGTACTGAAGCTTTCTTT
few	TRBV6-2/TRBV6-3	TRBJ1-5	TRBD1	CASSWDSGYQPQHF	TGTGCCAGCAGTTGGGACAGCGGGTATCAGCCCCAGCATTTT
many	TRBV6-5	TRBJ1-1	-	CASSYSRFEIVGPEAFF	TGTGCCAGCAGTTACTCACGTTTTGAGATAGTGGGGCCTGAAGCTTTCTTT
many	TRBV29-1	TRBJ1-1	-	CSVGGTNTEAFF	TGCAGCGTGGGGGGGACGAACACTGAAGCTTTCTTT
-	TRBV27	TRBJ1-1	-	CASAEGMNTEAFF	TGTGCCAGCGCAGAGGGGATGAACACTGAAGCTTTCTTT
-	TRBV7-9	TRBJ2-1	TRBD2	CASSHPLRGRKEVYNEQFF	TGTGCCAGCAGCCACCCCCTTCGCGGGAGAAAGGAGGTCTACAATGAGCAGTTCTTC
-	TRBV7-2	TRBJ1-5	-	CASSKGNQPQHF	TGTGCCAGCAGCAAAGGCAATCAGCCCCAGCATTTT
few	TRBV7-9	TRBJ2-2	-	CASSPEEGPNTGELFF	TGTGCCAGCAGCCCCGAGGAGGGGCCAAACACCGGGGAGCTGTTTTTT
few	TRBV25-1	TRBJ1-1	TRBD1	CASSGTGKGGDTEAFF	TGTGCCAGCAGTGGGACAGGGAAAGGGGGCGACACTGAAGCTTTCTTT
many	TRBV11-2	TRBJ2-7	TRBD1	CASSWGTGGEQYF	TGTGCCAGCAGCTGGGGGACAGGGGGCGAGCAGTACTTC
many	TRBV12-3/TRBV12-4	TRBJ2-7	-	CASRSGLREQYF	TGTGCCAGCCGGAGCGGGTTGAGGGAGCAGTACTTC
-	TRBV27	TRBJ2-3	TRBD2	CASSPFWAQAGAVDTQYF	TGTGCCAGCAGCCCATTTTGGGCGCAAGCGGGAGCTGTAGATACGCAGTATTTT
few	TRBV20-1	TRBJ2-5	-	CSARDWDGGRAETQYF	TGCAGTGCTAGAGATTGGGACGGGGGCCGAGCGGAGACCCAGTACTTC
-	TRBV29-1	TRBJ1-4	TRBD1	CSARSGTGNEKLFF	TGCAGCGCTCGATCCGGGACAGGGAATGAAAAACTGTTTTTT
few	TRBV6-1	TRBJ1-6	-	CASNRRANSPLHF	TGTGCCAGCAATCGACGGGCTAATTCACCCCTCCACTTT
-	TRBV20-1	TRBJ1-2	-	CSAPTLTNYGYTF	TGCAGTGCCCCAACCCTCACTAACTATGGCTACACCTTC
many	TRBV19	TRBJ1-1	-	CASSRTLGEAFF	TGTGCCAGTAGCAGGACCCTGGGTGAAGCTTTCTTT
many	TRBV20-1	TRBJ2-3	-	CSAREADTQYF	TGCAGTGCTAGAGAGGCAGATACGCAGTATTTT
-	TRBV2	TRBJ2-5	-	CASSERHGQETQYF	TGTGCCAGCAGTGAAAGACACGGACAAGAGACCCAGTACTTC
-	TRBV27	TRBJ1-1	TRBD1	CASSQQGGMTEAFF	TGTGCCAGCAGTCAGCAGGGGGGAATGACTGAAGCTTTCTTT
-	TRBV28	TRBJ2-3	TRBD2	CASSLASGRNTDTQYF	TGTGCCAGCAGTTTAGCTAGCGGGAGAAACACAGATACGCAGTATTTT
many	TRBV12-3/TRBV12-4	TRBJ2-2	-	CASRGYGITGELFF	TGTGCCAGCAGGGGTTACGGTATCACCGGGGAGCTGTTTTTT